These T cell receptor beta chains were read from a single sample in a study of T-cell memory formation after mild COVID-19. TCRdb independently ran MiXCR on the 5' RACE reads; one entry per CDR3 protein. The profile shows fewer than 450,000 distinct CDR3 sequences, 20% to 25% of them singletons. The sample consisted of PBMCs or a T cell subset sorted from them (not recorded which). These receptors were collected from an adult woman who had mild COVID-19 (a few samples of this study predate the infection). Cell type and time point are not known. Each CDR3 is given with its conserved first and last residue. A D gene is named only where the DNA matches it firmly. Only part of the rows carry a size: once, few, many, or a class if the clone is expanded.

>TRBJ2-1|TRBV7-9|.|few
TGTGCCAGCAGCTCCAGGGAAATCCCGTTCTTC
CASSSREIPFF
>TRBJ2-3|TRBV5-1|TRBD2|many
TGCGCCAGCAGCCAGAGAGGACTAGCGGGCGCCACAGATACGCAGTATTTT
CASSQRGLAGATDTQYF
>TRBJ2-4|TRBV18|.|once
TGTGCCAGCTCACCGAGGCATACAGACATTCAGTACTTC
CASSPRHTDIQYF
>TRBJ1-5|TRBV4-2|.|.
TGTGCCAGCAGCCAAGTACAGGTTGGCAATCAGCCCCAGCATTTT
CASSQVQVGNQPQHF
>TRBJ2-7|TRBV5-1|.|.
TGCGCCAGCAGGGGAATCGGGCATTTGGACCCCCCCCTTGGGGACGAGCAGTACTTC
CASRGIGHLDPPLGDEQYF
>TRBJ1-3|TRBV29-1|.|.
TGCAGCGTTGACGGGGGTGGAAACACCATATATTTT
CSVDGGGNTIYF
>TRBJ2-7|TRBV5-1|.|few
TGCGCCAGCAGACGGGGGCAGTTGTCCTACGAGCAGTACTTC
CASRRGQLSYEQYF
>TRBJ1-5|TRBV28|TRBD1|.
TGTGCCATTTTGACAGGGAGGCGTCAGCCCCAGCATTTT
CAILTGRRQPQHF
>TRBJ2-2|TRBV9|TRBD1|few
TGTGCCAGCAGCTTCCGGGACAGGGGCACCGGGGAGCTGTTTTTT
CASSFRDRGTGELFF
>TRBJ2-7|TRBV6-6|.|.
TGTGCCAGCAGTTCATCCGAGGTTTACGAGCAGTACTTC
CASSSSEVYEQYF
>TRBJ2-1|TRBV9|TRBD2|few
TGTGCCAGCAGCCTAAGTCCCAGCGGGAGATCGGGTGAGCAGTTCTTC
CASSLSPSGRSGEQFF
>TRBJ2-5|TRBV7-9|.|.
TGTGCCAGCAGCTTAGCCGGGGTCCCAGGGGAGACCCAGTACTTC
CASSLAGVPGETQYF
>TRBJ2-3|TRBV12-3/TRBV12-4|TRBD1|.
TGTGCCAGCAGCCTGGGACAGAATAGAATGAATACGCAGTATTTT
CASSLGQNRMNTQYF
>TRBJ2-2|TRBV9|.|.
TGTGCCAGCAGCCTACCCGCCGCGAGAAAGAACACCGGGGAGCTGTTTTTT
CASSLPAARKNTGELFF
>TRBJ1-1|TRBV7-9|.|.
TGTGCCAGCAGATCACCGGGACCGGGGGGCTCTGAAGCTTTCTTT
CASRSPGPGGSEAFF
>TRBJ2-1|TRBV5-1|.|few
TGCGCCAGCAGCTTGGAGGACATCAGAACCCATGAGCAGTTCTTC
CASSLEDIRTHEQFF
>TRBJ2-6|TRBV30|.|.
TGTGCCTGGAGTATAAGTGGGGCCAACGTCCTGACTTTC
CAWSISGANVLTF
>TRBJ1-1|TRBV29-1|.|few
TGCAGCGTTGAAGGGTTTGCCACTGAAGCTTTCTTT
CSVEGFATEAFF
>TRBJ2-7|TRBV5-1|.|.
TGCGCCAGCAGCTCCCTACGAGGGGGTCACTCCTACGAGCAGTACTTC
CASSSLRGGHSYEQYF
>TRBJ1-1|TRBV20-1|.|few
TGCAGGGCCCCCAAGTTGACAACTGAAGCTTTCTTT
CRAPKLTTEAFF
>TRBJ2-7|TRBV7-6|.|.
TGTGCCAGCAGCTCGTGGGGGGAACACGAGCAGTACTTC
CASSSWGEHEQYF
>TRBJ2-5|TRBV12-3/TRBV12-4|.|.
TGTGCCAGCAGCCGAGGAAGTGGGGGTGAGACCCAGTACTTC
CASSRGSGGETQYF
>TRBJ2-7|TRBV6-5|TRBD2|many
TGTGCCAGCAGTCCGACGACTAGCGGGGTCCTCTACGAGCAGTACTTC
CASSPTTSGVLYEQYF
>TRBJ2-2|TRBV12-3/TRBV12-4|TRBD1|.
TGTGCCAGCAGCCCCCCGACAGGGGGATACACCGGGGAGCTGTTTTTT
CASSPPTGGYTGELFF
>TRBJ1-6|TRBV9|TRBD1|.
TGTGCCAGCAGTACAGGGGATTCCTATAATTCACCCCTCCACTTT
CASSTGDSYNSPLHF
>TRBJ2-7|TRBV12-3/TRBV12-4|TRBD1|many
TGTGCCAGCAGTGGACAGGGTAAAAAGGGCGAGCAGTACTTC
CASSGQGKKGEQYF
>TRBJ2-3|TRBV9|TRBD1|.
TGTGCCAGCAGTCAGGGGGCCTCTGAGCTCACAGATACGCAGTATTTT
CASSQGASELTDTQYF
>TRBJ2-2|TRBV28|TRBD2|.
TGTGCCAGCAGTTCCCTACTAGCGTCGAACACCGGGGAGCTGTTTTTT
CASSSLLASNTGELFF
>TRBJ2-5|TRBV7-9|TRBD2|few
TGTGCCAGCAGCTTAGCGGCTAGCGGGGCCCAAGAGACCCAGTACTTC
CASSLAASGAQETQYF
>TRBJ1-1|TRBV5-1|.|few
TGCGCCAGCAGCGAGGATAATGGACAGCTCGGGAACACTGAAGCTTTCTTT
CASSEDNGQLGNTEAFF
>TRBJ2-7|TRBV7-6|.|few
TGTGCCAGCAGCCTCCAGGGGAGCGAGCAGTACTTC
CASSLQGSEQYF
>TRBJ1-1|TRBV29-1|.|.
TGCAGCGTCTCCAGGGGAGGGACTGAAGCTTTCTTT
CSVSRGGTEAFF
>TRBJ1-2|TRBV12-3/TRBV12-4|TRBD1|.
TGTGCCAGCAGTCCATACGACAGGGATGGGTATGGCTACACATTC
CASSPYDRDGYGYTF
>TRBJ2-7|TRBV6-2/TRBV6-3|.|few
TGTGCCAGCAGTTACTACTCGCGGAGCTCCTACGAGCAGTACTTC
CASSYYSRSSYEQYF
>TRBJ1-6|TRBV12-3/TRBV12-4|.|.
TGTGCCAGCAGTTTAACAGGTCCCACCACCCTCCACTTT
CASSLTGPTTLHF
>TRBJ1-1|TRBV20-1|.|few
TGCAGTGCTAGAGATTTCCGGGCGAAGACTGAAGCTTTCTTT
CSARDFRAKTEAFF
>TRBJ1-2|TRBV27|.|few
TGTGCCAGCAGCCTTGCGAGGTTATCGGGCTACACCTTC
CASSLARLSGYTF
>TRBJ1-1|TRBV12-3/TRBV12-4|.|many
TGTGCCAGCAGTCCCGGGGACACTGAAGCTTTCTTT
CASSPGDTEAFF
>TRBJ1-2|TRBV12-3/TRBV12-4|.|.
TGTGCCAGCAGTCCGCGGAAGTATCCTGGCTACACCTTC
CASSPRKYPGYTF
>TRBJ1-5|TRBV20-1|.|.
TGCAGTGCTATCGATAGCTGGGGCAATCAGCCCCAGCATTTT
CSAIDSWGNQPQHF
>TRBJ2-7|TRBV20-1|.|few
TGCAGTGCTTGGAGCAGGGCCGAGCAGTACTTC
CSAWSRAEQYF
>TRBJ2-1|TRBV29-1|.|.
TGCAGCGTGGCCCCCGGGCACAAGAGGGATAGGCTGTTCTTC
CSVAPGHKRDRLFF
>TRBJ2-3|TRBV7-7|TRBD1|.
TGTGCTAGCAGCTTACGCGACGGACAGGGGCCAGATACGCAGTATTTT
CASSLRDGQGPDTQYF
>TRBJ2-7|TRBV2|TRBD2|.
TGTGCCAGCAGTGAAGCAGGACTAGCGGGACGATACGAGCAGTACTTC
CASSEAGLAGRYEQYF
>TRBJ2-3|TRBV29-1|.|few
TGCAGCGTTGCAGGGGCCAACACAGATACGCAGTATTTT
CSVAGANTDTQYF
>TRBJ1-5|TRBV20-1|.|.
TGCAGTGCTAGGAGGAGCGGCCTCAATCAGCCCCAGCATTTT
CSARRSGLNQPQHF
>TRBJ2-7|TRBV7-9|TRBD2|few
TGTGCCAGCAGCTTATCGGGCGGCGGGAGGGCCTCCGAGCAGTACTTC
CASSLSGGGRASEQYF
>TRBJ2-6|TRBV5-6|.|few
TGTGCCAGCAGCTTGGGATGGGGGAGCTCTGGGGCCAACGTCCTGACTTTC
CASSLGWGSSGANVLTF
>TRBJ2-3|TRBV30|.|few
TGTGCCTGGAGTTCGGACAGCACAGATACGCAGTATTTT
CAWSSDSTDTQYF
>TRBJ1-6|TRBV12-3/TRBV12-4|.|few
TGTGCCAGCAGTCCTCCGGGACCTAGCAATTCACCCCTCCACTTT
CASSPPGPSNSPLHF
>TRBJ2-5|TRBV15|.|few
TGTGCCACCAGCAGGACTCCACAGGGCCGGGAGACCCAGTACTTC
CATSRTPQGRETQYF
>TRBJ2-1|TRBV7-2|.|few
TGTGCCAGCAGCTTTAGGATAACGCGTGTAGGGGATGAGCAGTTCTTC
CASSFRITRVGDEQFF
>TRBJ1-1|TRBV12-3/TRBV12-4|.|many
TGTGCCAGCAGTTTAGCAACGAACACTGAAGCTTTCTTT
CASSLATNTEAFF
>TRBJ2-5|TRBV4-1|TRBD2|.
TGCGCCAGCAGCCAAAGCAGACTAGCGGGGGCGGGGGAGACCCAGTACTTC
CASSQSRLAGAGETQYF
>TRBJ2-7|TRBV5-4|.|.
TGTGCCAGCAACTCCCGCCCCGGGACCACCTCCTACGAGCAGTACTTC
CASNSRPGTTSYEQYF
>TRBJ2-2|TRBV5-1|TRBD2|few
TGCGCCAGCAGTTATTCACTAGCGGTTATGAACACCGGGGAGCTGTTTTTT
CASSYSLAVMNTGELFF
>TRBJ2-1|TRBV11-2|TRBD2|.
TGTGCCAGCAGCATCCTCCCAGGACTAGCGGGAGGTAATGAGCAGTTCTTC
CASSILPGLAGGNEQFF
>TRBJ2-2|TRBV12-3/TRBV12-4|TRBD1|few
TGTGCCAGCAGTTGGGACAGCACCGGGGAGCTGTTTTTT
CASSWDSTGELFF
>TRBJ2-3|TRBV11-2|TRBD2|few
TGTGCCAGCAAACGGGAAATGGCGGGGGGTACAGATACGCAGTATTTT
CASKREMAGGTDTQYF